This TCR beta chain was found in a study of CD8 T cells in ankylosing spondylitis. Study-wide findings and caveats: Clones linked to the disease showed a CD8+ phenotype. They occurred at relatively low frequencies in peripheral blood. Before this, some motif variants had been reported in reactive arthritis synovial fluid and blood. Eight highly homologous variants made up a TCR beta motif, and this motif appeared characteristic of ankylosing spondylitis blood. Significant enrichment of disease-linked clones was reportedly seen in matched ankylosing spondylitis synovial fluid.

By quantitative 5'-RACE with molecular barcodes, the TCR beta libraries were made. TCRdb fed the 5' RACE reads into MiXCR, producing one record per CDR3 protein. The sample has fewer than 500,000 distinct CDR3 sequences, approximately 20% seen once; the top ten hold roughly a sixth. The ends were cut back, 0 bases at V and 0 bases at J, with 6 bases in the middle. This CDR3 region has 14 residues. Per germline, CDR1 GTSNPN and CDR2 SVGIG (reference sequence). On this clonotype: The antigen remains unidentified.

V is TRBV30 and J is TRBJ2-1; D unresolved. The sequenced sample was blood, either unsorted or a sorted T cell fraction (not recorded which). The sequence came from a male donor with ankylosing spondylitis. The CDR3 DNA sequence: TGTGCCTGGAGTGTCAGGAGCTCCTACAATGAGCAGTTCTTC. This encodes CAWSVRSSYNEQFF.